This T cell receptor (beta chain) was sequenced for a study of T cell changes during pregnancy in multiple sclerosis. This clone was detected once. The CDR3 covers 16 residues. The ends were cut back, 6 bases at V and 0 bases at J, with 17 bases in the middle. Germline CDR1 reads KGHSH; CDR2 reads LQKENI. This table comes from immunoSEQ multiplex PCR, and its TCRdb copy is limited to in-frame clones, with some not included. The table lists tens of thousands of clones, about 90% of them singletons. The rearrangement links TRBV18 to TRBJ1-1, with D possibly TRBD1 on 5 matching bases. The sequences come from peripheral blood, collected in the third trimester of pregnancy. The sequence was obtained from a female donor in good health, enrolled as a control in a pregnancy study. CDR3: CASSQFTRAMNTEAFF. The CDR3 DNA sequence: TGTGCCAGCTCGCAATTTACCAGGGCTATGAACACTGAAGCTTTCTTT.